This section outlines one T cell receptor beta chain sequence together with its context. The sample is drawn from a study of blood T cell repertoires in COVID-19. Turning to the study itself: The analysed material was cDNA or gDNA that came from T cells, B-cell-depleted T cells, or PBMCs.

This table comes from immunoSEQ multiplex PCR, and its TCRdb copy is limited to in-frame clones, with some not included. The sample consists of 150,000 or so clones, just under 85% of them appearing once. CDR1 SEHNR and CDR2 FQNEAQ come from the germline V gene (reference sequence). The CDR3 spans 14 residues. The V and J ends lost 1 base and 5 bases respectively, with 11 bases between them. This chain links TRBV7-9 with TRBJ1-2, with TRBD1 as a possible D gene (6 bases). This clonotype was obtained from a woman over 75 with acute or convalescent COVID-19. Sample: peripheral blood. CDR3 sequence (DNA): TGTGCCAGCAGCTTAGAGCAGGGGATATATGGCTACACCTTC. Its protein product is CASSLEQGIYGYTF.